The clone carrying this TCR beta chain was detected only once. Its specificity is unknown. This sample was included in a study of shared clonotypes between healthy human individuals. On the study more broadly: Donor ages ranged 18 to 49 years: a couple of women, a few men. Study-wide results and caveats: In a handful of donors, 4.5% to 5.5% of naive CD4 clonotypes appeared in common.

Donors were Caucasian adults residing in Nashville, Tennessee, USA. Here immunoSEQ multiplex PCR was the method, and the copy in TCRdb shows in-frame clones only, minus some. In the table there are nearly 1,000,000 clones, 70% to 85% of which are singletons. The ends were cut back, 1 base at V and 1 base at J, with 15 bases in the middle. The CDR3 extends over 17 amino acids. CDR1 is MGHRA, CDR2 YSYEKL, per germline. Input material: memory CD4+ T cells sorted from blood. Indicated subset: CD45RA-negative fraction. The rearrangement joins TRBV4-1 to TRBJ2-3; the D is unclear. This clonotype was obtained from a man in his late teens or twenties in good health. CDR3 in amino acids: CASSQASGVGRTDTQYF. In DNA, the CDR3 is TGCGCCAGCAGCCAAGCTTCTGGTGTAGGTCGCACAGATACGCAGTATTTT.